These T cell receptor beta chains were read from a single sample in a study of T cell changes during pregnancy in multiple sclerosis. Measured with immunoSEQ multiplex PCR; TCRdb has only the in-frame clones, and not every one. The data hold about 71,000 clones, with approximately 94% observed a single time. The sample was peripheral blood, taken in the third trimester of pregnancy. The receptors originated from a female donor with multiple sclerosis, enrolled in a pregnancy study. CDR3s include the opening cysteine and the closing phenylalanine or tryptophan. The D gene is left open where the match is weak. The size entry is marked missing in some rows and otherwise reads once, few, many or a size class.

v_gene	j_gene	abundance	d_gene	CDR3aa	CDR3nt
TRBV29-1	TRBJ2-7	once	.	CSVATETYEQYF	TGCAGCGTCGCGACAGAAACCTACGAGCAGTACTTC
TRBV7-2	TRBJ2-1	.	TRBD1	CASSLVAGGYNEQFF	TGTGCCAGCAGCTTAGTGGCAGGGGGCTACAATGAGCAGTTCTTC
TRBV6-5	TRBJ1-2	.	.	CASSKRTEANYGYTF	TGTGCCAGCAGTAAGAGGACAGAGGCTAACTATGGCTACACCTTC
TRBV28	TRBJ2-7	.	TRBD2	CASSTAGTSVYEQYF	TGTGCCAGCAGTACAGCCGGGACTAGCGTCTACGAGCAGTACTTC
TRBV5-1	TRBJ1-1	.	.	CASSPLTEGTEAFF	TGCGCCAGCAGCCCGCTAACGGAGGGCACTGAAGCTTTCTTT
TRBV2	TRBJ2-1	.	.	CASSEEAGEVYNEQFF	TGTGCCAGCAGTGAAGAGGCAGGGGAAGTTTACAATGAGCAGTTCTTC
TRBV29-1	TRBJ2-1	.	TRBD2	CSISGGISTNEQFF	TGCAGCATCTCGGGGGGGATATCAACCAATGAGCAGTTCTTC
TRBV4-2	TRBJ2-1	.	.	CASSQVRLFGEQFF	TGTGCCAGCAGCCAAGTGCGCCTTTTCGGTGAGCAGTTCTTC
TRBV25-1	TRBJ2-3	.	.	CASSDLVRVPDTQYF	TGTGCCAGCAGTGACTTGGTGAGGGTTCCAGATACGCAGTATTTT
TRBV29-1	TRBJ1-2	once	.	CSVSNWGREGDGYTF	TGCAGCGTCTCGAACTGGGGGAGGGAGGGAGATGGCTACACCTTC
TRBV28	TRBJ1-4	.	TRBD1	CASSETGTGTEKLFF	TGTGCCAGCAGTGAAACCGGGACAGGGACTGAAAAACTGTTTTTT
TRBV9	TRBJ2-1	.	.	CASSAWTASKYYNEQFF	TGTGCCAGCAGCGCCTGGACAGCGTCAAAATACTACAATGAGCAGTTCTTC
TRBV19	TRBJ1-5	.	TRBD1	CASSMGTGNQPQHF	TGTGCCAGTAGTATGGGGACAGGGAATCAGCCCCAGCATTTT
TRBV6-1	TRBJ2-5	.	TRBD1	CASSERTGTQETQYF	TGTGCCAGCAGTGAACGGACAGGGACCCAAGAGACCCAGTACTTC
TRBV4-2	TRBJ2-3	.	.	CASSQDRGLPTDTQYF	TGTGCCAGCAGCCAAGATAGGGGACTTCCCACAGATACGCAGTATTTT
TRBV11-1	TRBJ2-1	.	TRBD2	CASSSSTSHLFF	TGTGCCAGCAGCTCCTCGACTAGCCACCTATTCTTC
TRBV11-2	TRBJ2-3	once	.	CASSWVYGGGDTQYF	TGTGCCAGCAGCTGGGTCTATGGGGGCGGGGATACGCAGTATTTT
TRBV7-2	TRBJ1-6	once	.	CASSWGHLPANSPLHF	TGTGCCAGCAGCTGGGGACATCTGCCGGCCAATTCACCCCTCCACTTT
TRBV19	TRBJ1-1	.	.	CASSGGTRRFMNTEAFF	TGTGCCAGTAGCGGGGGGACACGGCGCTTTATGAACACTGAAGCTTTCTTT
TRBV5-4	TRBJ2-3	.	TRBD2	CASSLKTSGNTDTQYF	TGTGCCAGCAGCCTGAAGACTAGCGGAAACACAGATACGCAGTATTTT
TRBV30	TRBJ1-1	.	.	CAWNKRQTNTEAFF	TGTGCCTGGAATAAAAGACAGACGAACACTGAAGCTTTCTTT
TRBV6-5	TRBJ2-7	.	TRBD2	CASSRTSGRPYEQYF	TGTGCCAGCAGTCGGACTAGCGGACGACCCTACGAGCAGTACTTC
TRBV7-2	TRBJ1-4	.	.	CASSLTALNEKLFF	TGTGCCAGCAGCTTAACAGCCTTAAATGAAAAACTGTTTTTT
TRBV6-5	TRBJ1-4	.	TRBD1	CASSYRRQGYEKLFF	TGTGCCAGCAGTTACCGCAGACAGGGCTATGAAAAACTGTTTTTT
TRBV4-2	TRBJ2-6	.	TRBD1	CASSHNGDRGQGANVLTF	TGTGCCAGCAGCCACAACGGGGACAGGGGGCAAGGGGCCAACGTCCTGACTTTC
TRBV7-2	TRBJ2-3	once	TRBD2	CASSLALSGSADTQYF	TGTGCCAGCAGCTTAGCGCTTAGCGGGAGCGCAGATACGCAGTATTTT
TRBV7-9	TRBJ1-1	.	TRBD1	CASSPDRGHTEAFF	TGTGCCAGCAGCCCAGACAGGGGGCATACTGAAGCTTTCTTT
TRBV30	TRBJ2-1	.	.	CAWSGPQLAAYNEQFF	TGTGCCTGGAGTGGTCCTCAATTAGCGGCCTACAATGAGCAGTTCTTC
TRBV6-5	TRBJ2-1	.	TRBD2	CASSYAPGLAYNEQFF	TGTGCCAGCAGTTACGCTCCGGGACTAGCCTACAATGAGCAGTTCTTC
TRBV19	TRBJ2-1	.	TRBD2	CASSSPISLAGGDEQFF	TGTGCCAGTAGTTCCCCTATCAGCCTAGCGGGAGGGGATGAGCAGTTCTTC
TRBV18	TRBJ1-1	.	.	CASSPTGRGTEAFF	TGTGCCAGCTCTCCTACAGGCAGGGGCACTGAAGCTTTCTTT
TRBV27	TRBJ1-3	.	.	CASSRDNSGNTIYF	TGTGCCAGCAGTCGGGACAACTCTGGAAACACCATATATTTT
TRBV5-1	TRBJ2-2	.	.	CATRREAGTNTGELFF	TGCGCCACCCGCAGGGAAGCGGGTACAAACACCGGGGAGCTGTTTTTT
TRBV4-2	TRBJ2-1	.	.	CASSQDSVLEWLNEQFF	TGTGCCAGCAGCCAAGATTCAGTTCTAGAGTGGTTAAATGAGCAGTTCTTC
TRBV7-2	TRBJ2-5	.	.	CASSSSPETQYF	TGTGCCAGCAGCTCTAGCCCAGAGACCCAGTACTTC